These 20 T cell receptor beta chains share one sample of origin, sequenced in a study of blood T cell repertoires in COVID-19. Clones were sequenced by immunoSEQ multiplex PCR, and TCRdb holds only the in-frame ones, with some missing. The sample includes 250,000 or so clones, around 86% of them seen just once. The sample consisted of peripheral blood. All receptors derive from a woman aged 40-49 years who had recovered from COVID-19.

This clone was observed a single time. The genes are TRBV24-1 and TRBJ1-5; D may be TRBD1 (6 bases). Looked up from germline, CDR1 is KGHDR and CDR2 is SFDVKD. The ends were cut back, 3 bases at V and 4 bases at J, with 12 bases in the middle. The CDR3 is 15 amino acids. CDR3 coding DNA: TGTGCCACCAGTGATGGACAGTTACCAAATCAGCCCCAGCATTTT. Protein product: CATSDGQLPNQPQHF.

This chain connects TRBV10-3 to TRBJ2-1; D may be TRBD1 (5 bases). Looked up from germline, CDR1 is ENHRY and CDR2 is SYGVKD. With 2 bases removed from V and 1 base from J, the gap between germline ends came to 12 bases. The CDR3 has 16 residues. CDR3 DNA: TGTGCCATCAGTGAGAGTACAGGTAATTCCTACAATGAGCAGTTCTTC. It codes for CAISESTGNSYNEQFF.

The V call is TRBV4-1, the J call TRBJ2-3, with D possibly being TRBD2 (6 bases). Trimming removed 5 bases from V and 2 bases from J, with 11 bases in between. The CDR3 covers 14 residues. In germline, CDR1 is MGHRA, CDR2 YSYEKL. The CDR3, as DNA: TGCGCCAGCAGCGAGGGGACTCCCACAGATACGCAGTATTTT. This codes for CASSEGTPTDTQYF.

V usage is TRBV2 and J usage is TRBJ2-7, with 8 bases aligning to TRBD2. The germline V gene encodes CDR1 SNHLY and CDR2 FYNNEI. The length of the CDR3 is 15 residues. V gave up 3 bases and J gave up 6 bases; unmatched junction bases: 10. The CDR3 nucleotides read TGTGCCAGCAGTGAGAGGACTAGCCTTCCCCTCGAGCAGTACTTC. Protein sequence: CASSERTSLPLEQYF.

CDR3 protein: CASSPRQGYNEQFF. CDR3 DNA: TGTGCCAGCAGCCCCCGACAGGGATACAATGAGCAGTTCTTC. V and J are TRBV13 and TRBJ2-1, with 7 positions matching TRBD1. V dropped 5 bases and J dropped 4; count of bases not matched to a gene: 5. In germline, CDR1 is PRHDT, CDR2 FYEKMQ (reference sequence). This CDR3 is 14 amino acids long. The whole variable domain, remainder taken from reference TRBV13 and TRBJ2-1, is AAGVIQSPRHLIKEKRETATLKCYPIPRHDTVYWYQQGPGQDPQFLISFYEKMQSDKGSIPDRFSAQQFSDYHSELNMSSLELGDSALYFCASSPRQGYNEQFFGPGTRLTVL.

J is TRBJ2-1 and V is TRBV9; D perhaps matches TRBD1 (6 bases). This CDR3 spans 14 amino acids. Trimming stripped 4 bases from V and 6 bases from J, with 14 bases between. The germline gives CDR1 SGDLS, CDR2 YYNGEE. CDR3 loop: CASSLNGQSNEQFF. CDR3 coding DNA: TGTGCCAGCAGCCTAAACGGACAGTCCAATGAGCAGTTCTTC.

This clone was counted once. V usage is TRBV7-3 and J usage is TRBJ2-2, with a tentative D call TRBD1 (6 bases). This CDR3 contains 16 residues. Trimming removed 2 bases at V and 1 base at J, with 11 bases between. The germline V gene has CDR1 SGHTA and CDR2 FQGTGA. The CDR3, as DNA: TGTGCCAGCAGCTTATGGGGCAGGGGGAACACCGGGGAGCTGTTTTTT. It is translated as CASSLWGRGNTGELFF. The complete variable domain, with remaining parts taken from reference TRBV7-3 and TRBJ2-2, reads GAGVSQTPSNKVTEKGKYVELRCDPISGHTALYWYRQSLGQGPEFLIYFQGTGAADDSGLPNDRFFAVRPEGSVSTLKIQRTERGDSAVYLCASSLWGRGNTGELFFGEGSRLTVL.

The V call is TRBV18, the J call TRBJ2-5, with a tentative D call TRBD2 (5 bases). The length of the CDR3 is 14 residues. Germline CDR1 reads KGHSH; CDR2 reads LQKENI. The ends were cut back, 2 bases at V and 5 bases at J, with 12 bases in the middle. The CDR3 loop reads CASSPEGSVETQYF. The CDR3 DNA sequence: TGTGCCAGCTCACCAGAGGGTAGCGTGGAGACCCAGTACTTC.

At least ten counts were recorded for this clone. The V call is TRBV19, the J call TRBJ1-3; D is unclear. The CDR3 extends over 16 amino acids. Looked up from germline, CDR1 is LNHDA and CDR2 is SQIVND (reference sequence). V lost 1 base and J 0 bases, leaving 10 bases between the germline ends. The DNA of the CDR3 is TGTGCCAGTAGTATAGTCGGAGAACCCTCTGGAAACACCATATATTTT. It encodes CASSIVGEPSGNTIYF.

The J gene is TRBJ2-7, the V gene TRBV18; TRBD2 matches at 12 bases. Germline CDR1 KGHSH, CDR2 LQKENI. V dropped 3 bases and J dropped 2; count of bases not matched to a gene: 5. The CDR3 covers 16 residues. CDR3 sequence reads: CASSPNPSGRAYEQYF. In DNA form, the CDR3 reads TGTGCCAGCTCACCGAACCCTAGCGGGAGGGCCTACGAGCAGTACTTC.

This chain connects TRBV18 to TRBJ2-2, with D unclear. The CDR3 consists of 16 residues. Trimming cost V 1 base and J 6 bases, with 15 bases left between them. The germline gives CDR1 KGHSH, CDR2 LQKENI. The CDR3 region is CASSPLDPQVPGELFF. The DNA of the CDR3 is TGTGCCAGCTCACCACTCGACCCGCAGGTCCCCGGGGAGCTGTTTTTT.

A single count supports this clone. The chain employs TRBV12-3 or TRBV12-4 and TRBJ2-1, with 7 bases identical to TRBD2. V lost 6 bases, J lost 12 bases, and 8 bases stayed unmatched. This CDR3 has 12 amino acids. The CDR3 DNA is TGTGCCAGCAGAAATGCGGGAGTAGTGCAGTTCTTC. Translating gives CASRNAGVVQFF.

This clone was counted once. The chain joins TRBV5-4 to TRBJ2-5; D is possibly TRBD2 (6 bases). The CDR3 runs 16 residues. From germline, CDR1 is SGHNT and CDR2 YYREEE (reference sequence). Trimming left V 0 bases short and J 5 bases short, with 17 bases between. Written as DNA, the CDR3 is TGTGCCAGCAGCTTGGTTGTTGGGGGGACGCGGGAGACCCAGTACTTC. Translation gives CASSLVVGGTRETQYF.

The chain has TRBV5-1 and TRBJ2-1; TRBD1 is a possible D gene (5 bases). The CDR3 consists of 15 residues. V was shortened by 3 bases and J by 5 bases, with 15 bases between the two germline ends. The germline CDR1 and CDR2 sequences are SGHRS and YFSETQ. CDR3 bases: TGCGCCAGCAGCTCCGCACCTGACAGAGACAATGAGCAGTTCTTC. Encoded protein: CASSSAPDRDNEQFF.

In DNA, the CDR3 is TGTGCCAGCAGAAGCCCAGGGTCCTACAATGAGCAGTTCTTC. Residues: CASRSPGSYNEQFF. The gene calls are TRBV28 and TRBJ2-1, with D perhaps TRBD1 (5 bases). Germline-derived CDR1 and CDR2 are MDHEN and SYDVKM. V was cut by 6 bases and J by 1 base, with 10 bases left in between. The CDR3 consists of 14 residues.

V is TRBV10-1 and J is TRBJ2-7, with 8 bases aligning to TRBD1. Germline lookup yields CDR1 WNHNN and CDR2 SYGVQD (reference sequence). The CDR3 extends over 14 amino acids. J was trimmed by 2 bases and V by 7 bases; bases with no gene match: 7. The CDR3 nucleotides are TGCGCCAGCATTAGGACAGGGTATACCTACGAGCAGTACTTC. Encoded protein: CASIRTGYTYEQYF.

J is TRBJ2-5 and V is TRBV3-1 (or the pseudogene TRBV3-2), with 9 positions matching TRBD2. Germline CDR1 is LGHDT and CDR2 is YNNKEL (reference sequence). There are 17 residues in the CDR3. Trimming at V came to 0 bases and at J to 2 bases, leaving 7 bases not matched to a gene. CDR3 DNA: TGTGCCAGCAGCCAAGATGCGAGACTAGCGGTACAAGAGACCCAGTACTTC. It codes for CASSQDARLAVQETQYF.

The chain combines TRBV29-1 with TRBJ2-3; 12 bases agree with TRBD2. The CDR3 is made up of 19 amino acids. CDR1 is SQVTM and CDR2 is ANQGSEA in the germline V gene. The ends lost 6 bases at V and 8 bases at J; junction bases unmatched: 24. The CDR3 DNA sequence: TGCAGCGTCCGAGGGGGAGTGAAAGGTCTAGCGGGAGGGCTTACTACGCAGTATTTT. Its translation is CSVRGGVKGLAGGLTTQYF.

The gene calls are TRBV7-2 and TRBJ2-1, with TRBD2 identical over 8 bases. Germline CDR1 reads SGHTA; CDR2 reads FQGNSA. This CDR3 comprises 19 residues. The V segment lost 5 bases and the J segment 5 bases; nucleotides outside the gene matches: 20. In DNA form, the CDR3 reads TGTGCCAGCAGCCGGAGGGGGGTTGAGACTAGCGCCTATCACAATGAGCAGTTCTTC. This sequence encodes CASSRRGVETSAYHNEQFF.

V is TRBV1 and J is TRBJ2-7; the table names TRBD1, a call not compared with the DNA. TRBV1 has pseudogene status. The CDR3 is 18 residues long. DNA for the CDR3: TGCACCAGCAGCCAAGCCCCTCTGTTCGGACAACTCACCTACGAGCAGTACTTC. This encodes CTSSQAPLFGQLTYEQYF.